Detailed here is one T cell receptor beta chain. No antigen is known for it. Per-base quality was not reported, and no clone a single base away is much larger than it. Donors were 30 to 45 systemically healthy Caucasian individuals from Russia aged roughly 6 to 95 years. Each donor gave 8 to 10 milliliters of peripheral blood, collected into EDTA-treated Vacutainer tubes. Ficoll-Paque density-gradient centrifugation was used to isolate PBMCs, with at least 7 million obtained per sample. Trizol reagent was used to extract total RNA from PBMCs, with at least 5.5 micrograms per sample. For every donor, an aliquot of PBMCs went through flow cytometry to measure the percentages of naive CD45RAhigh/CD27high T cells. The sample is drawn from a study of blood T cells in healthy people across ages (dated by TCRdb to between 2015 and 2016). Regarding the complete study: In model experiments, template switching captured about one uniquely barcoded TCR beta cDNA molecule for every two T cells. To track age-related changes in TCR beta repertoire diversity, the study relied on deep sequencing normalized with unique cDNA molecular identifiers. The donors were divided into four age groups: young (average roughly 15 years), middle-aged (almost 40), aged (around 59) and long-lived (around 80). Donors of different ages were randomly distributed across sequencing lanes to avoid experimental bias. Using the same blood draw, the study looked at two additional independent replicas of 1 million unique cDNA reads for two donors, one aged 18 to 29 and the other aged 80 or older. What the study reported, not specific to this receptor: A strong correlation was found between observed TCR beta diversity and the percentage of naive T cells measured by flow cytometry. Observed TCR beta diversity per million T cells fell roughly linearly with age, and a significant reduction was already apparent by age around 36. Donor CMV infection status was unknown, potentially confounding age-related changes in expanded clonotypes. The long-lived group showed more naive CD4+ T cells, fewer expanded clones and increased TCR diversity than the aged group, suggesting age selection. Estimates of total diversity based on one million sequenced T cells were considered lower bounds and underestimates. Since profiling was done on bulk unsorted PBMCs, naive and antigen-experienced compartments could not be conclusively compared.

Taken from the germline V gene (reference sequence), the CDR1 and CDR2 loops are LGHDT and YNNKEL. From its cysteine to its phenylalanine, the CDR3 spans 14 amino acids. The CDR3 DNA has 42 bases and is translated from base 1. V is shortened by 6 bases, J by 2 bases, and the region joining them spans 13 bases. Library preparation employed 5' RACE. Sequenced using an Illumina HiSeq 2500. The second PCR ran for about 6 to 11 cycles and used a J-beta primer mix along with a sample-barcoded 5' primer. A template-switch 5' adaptor carrying 12 random nucleotides introduced a unique molecular identifier onto each TCR beta cDNA molecule. Each sample yielded at least 2.5 million CDR3-containing paired-end reads. The Mint cDNA synthesis kit, primed by a TRBC-specific oligonucleotide, was used to synthesize first-strand cDNA from all RNA. All cDNA was treated with uracil-DNA glycosylase and then went through a first 18-cycle PCR with the universal primers M1SS and BC2_uni_R. The original methods were these. Normalization of each sample was performed by random selection of 1 million high-quality reads, each carrying a distinct molecular identifier. Reads sharing molecular identifiers were discarded rather than binned into consensus sequences. CDR3 identification, clonotype clustering and error correction used MiTCR with a Q25 quality threshold and the strictest error-elimination algorithm. A nonparametric unseen species model with Euler transformation was used to estimate a lower bound on total TCR beta diversity. Clones were called with MiXCR by TCRdb after fastp trimmed the public reads at Q25, and only in-frame beta chains were retained. CDR3 protein sequences are deduplicated, and each keeps its most common genes and DNA. TCRdb's processing, not the study's, gives the V and J calls here. The sample data list under 950,000 distinct CDR3 sequences, and roughly 20% of these were observed just once. Jointly, the top ten make up around 21% of the sample.

The chain couples TRBV3-1 to TRBJ2-5; perhaps TRBD2 is the D gene, with 5 bases matching. The material sequenced was blood. The TCR was taken from a man between 70 and 80 years old in good health. The CDR3 protein sequence reads: CASRPRRAQETQYF. The sequenced DNA is TGTGCCAGCAGGCCTCGGCGGGCGCAAGAGACCCAGTACTTC.